The clone carrying this T cell receptor (beta chain) was seen only a few times. Its specificity is not known. The entry originates in a study of T cell repertoires in cytomegalovirus infection. Background on the study: Epitope selection comprised recently identified HLA-C-restricted CMV epitopes and well-studied HLA-B-restricted CMV epitopes. CMV infection plus the matching HLA type was flagged by public TCR beta signatures. Study-wide results and limits: The study found HLA-C-restricted CMV-specific TCR beta clonotypes dominating the ex vivo response. Frequencies of public TCR beta families were cumulated, and this identified carriers of CMV plus the relevant HLA.

One entry per CDR3 protein results from TCRdb running MiXCR on the reads. The sample gives around 770,000 distinct CDR3 sequences, around 29% of which show up once; less than 15% is in the top ten. This CDR3 has 13 residues. V was pared by 4 bases and J by 5 bases, with 9 bases between. The germline CDR1 and CDR2 sequences are MGHRA and YSYEKL. The source of this sequence is a human donor in good health (CMV status not recorded). Some clones in this sample may be carry-over from other donors' samples. The chain joins TRBV4-1 to TRBJ2-1, with D possibly matching TRBD1 (6 bases). The input for sequencing was cultured CD8+ T cells from PBMCs, taken from culture after CMV antigen stimulation. CDR3 nucleotide sequence: TGCGCCAGCAGCCTCGACAGGAACAATGAGCAGTTCTTC. Its translation is CASSLDRNNEQFF.